Described below is a single T cell receptor beta chain sequence and its context. There are 15 residues in the CDR3. Germline-derived CDR1 and CDR2 are KGHSH and LQKENI. Trimming cost V 0 bases and J 2 bases, with 10 bases left between them. The data stem from a study of blood T cell repertoires in COVID-19. Using immunoSEQ multiplex PCR, the repertoire was profiled, and TCRdb retains in-frame clones only, with some absent. The sample carries some 260,000 clones, roughly nine tenths recorded once. The material sequenced was peripheral blood. The chain has TRBV18 and TRBJ1-1, with D hard to call. This receptor was identified in a man younger than 35 with active or convalescent COVID-19. This CDR3 reads CASSPPAGVNTEAFF. CDR3 DNA sequence: TGTGCCAGCTCACCACCGGCCGGGGTAAACACTGAAGCTTTCTTT.